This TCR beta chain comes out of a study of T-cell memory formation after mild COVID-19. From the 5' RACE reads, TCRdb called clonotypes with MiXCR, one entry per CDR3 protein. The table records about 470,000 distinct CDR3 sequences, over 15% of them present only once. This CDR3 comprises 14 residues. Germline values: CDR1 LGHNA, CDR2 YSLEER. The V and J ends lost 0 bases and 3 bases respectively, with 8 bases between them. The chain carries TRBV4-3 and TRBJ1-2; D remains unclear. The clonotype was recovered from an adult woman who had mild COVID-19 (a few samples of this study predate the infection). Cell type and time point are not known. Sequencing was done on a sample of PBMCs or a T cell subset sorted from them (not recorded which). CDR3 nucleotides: TGCGCCAGCAGCCAAGAATATCGGGACTATGGCTACACCTTC. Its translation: CASSQEYRDYGYTF.